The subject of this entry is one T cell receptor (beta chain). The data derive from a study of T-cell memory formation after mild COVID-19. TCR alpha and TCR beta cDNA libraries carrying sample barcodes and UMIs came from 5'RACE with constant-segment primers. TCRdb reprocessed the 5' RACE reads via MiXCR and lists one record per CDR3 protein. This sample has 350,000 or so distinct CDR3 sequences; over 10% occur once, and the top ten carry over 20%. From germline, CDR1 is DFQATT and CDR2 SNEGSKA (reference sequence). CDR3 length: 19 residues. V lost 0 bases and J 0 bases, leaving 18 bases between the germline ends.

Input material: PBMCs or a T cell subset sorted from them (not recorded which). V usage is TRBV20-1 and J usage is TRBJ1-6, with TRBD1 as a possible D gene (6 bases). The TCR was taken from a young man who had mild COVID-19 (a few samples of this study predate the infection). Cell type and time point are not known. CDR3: CSARDLATGTISYNSPLHF. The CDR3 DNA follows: TGCAGTGCTAGAGATCTGGCGACAGGCACGATCTCCTATAATTCACCCCTCCACTTT.